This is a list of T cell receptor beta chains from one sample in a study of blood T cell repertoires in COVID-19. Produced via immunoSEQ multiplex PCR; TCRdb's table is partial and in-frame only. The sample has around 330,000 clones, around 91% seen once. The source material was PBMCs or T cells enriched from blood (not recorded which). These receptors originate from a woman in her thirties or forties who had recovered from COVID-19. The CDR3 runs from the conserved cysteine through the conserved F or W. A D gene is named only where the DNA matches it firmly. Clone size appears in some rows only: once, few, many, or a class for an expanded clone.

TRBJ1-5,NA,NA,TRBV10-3,CAIKADGYSNQPQHF,TGTGCCATCAAAGCGGACGGATATAGCAATCAGCCCCAGCATTTT
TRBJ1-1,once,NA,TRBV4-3,CASSLRGGDTEAFF,TGCGCCAGCAGCCTAAGAGGAGGGGACACTGAAGCTTTCTTT
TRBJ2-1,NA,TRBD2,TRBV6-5,CASSYRAGGPNEQFF,TGTGCCAGCAGTTATAGGGCGGGAGGGCCCAATGAGCAGTTCTTC
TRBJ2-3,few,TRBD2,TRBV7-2,CASSSPGLAGDTQYF,TGTGCCAGCAGCTCCCCGGGACTAGCGGGAGATACGCAGTATTTT
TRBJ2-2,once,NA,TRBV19,CASKRNTGELFF,TGTGCCAGTAAGAGGAACACCGGGGAGCTGTTTTTT
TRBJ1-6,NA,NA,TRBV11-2,CASSLDGGDNSPLHF,TGTGCCAGCAGCTTAGATGGAGGGGATAATTCACCCCTCCACTTT
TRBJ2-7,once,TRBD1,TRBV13,CASSYTGAPTYEQYF,TGTGCCAGCAGCTATACAGGGGCTCCTACCTACGAGCAGTACTTC
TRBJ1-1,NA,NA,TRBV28,CASNPPWPQDPFF,TGTGCCAGCAATCCCCCTTGGCCTCAAGATCCTTTCTTT
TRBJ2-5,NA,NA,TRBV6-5,CASSYLASQETQYF,TGTGCCAGCAGTTACTTGGCTAGTCAAGAGACCCAGTACTTC
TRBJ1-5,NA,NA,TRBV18,CASSPALVLRGTSSNQPQHF,TGTGCCAGCTCACCAGCATTGGTCCTCCGGGGAACAAGTAGCAATCAGCCCCAGCATTTT
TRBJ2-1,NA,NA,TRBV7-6,CASSPLRVEQFF,TGTGCCAGCAGCCCGCTGCGGGTCGAGCAGTTCTTC
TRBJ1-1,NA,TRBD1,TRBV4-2,CASSQEPGQGTSTEAFF,TGTGCCAGCAGCCAAGAGCCCGGACAGGGTACGAGCACTGAAGCTTTCTTT
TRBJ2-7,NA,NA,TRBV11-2,CASSSRRTETYEQYF,TGTGCCAGCAGCTCCCGCCGGACAGAAACCTACGAGCAGTACTTC
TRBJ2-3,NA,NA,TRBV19,CASSVERFTDTQYF,TGTGCCAGTAGTGTGGAGCGGTTCACAGATACGCAGTATTTT
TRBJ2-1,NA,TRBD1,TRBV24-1,CATSEVGQGANEQFF,TGTGCCACCAGTGAGGTAGGACAGGGGGCAAATGAGCAGTTCTTC
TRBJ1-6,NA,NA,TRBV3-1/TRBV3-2,CASSPFGGSGAPLHF,TGTGCCAGCAGCCCATTCGGGGGGAGCGGAGCACCCCTCCACTTT
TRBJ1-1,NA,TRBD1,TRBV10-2,CASKAPLGDREDTEAFF,TGCGCCAGCAAAGCCCCTTTGGGGGACAGGGAGGACACTGAAGCTTTCTTT
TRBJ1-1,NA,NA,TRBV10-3,CAITRTDMNTEAFF,TGTGCCATCACAAGGACAGACATGAACACTGAAGCTTTCTTT
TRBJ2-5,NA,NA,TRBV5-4,CASSPGPMGAQETQYF,TGTGCCAGCAGCCCTGGACCTATGGGGGCACAAGAGACCCAGTACTTC
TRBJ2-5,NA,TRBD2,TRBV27,CASSLTSGGRETQYF,TGTGCCAGCAGCCTTACTAGCGGGGGGCGAGAGACCCAGTACTTC
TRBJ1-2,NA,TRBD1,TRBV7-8,CASSSGTGASGYTF,TGTGCCAGCAGCTCCGGGACAGGGGCCTCTGGCTACACCTTC
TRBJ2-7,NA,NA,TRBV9,CASSVEGLPYEQYF,TGTGCCAGCAGCGTAGAGGGGTTACCCTACGAGCAGTACTTC
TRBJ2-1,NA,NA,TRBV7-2,CASSLARGANEQFF,TGTGCCAGCAGCTTAGCCCGGGGGGCCAATGAGCAGTTCTTC
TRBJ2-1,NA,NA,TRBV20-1,CSASRLAYNEQFF,TGCAGTGCTAGTAGGCTAGCGTACAATGAGCAGTTCTTC
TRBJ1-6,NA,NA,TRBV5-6,CASSDYRSNSPLHF,TGTGCCAGCAGCGATTACAGGTCTAATTCACCCCTCCACTTT
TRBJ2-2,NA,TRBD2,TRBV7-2,CASSLPGGPDTGELFF,TGTGCCAGCAGCTTACCGGGGGGGCCAGACACCGGGGAGCTGTTTTTT
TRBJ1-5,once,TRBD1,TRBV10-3,CAISTGGDNQPQHF,TGTGCCATTTCGACAGGGGGTGACAATCAGCCCCAGCATTTT
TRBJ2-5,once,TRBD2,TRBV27,CASSLSGGYQETQYF,TGTGCCAGCAGTTTATCGGGGGGGTACCAAGAGACCCAGTACTTC
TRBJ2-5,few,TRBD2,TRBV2,CASTGLAGVETQYF,TGTGCCAGCACGGGACTAGCGGGGGTTGAGACCCAGTACTTC
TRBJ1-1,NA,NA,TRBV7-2,CASSLGRGNTEAFF,TGTGCCAGCAGCTTAGGGCGGGGGAACACTGAAGCTTTCTTT
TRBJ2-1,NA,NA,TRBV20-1,CSARTDNEQFF,TGCAGTGCCCGGACAGACAATGAGCAGTTCTTC
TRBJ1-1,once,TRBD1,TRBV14,CASSVTGVWEGTEAFF,TGTGCCAGCAGCGTGACAGGGGTCTGGGAAGGCACTGAAGCTTTCTTT
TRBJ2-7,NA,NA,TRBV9,CASSVDSSYEQYF,TGTGCCAGCAGCGTGGACAGCTCCTACGAGCAGTACTTC
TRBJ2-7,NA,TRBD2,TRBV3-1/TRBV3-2,CASSQAPTSGTYEQYF,TGTGCCAGCAGCCAAGCACCGACTAGCGGTACCTACGAGCAGTACTTC
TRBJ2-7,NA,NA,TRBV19,CASSIGGTPNYEQYF,TGTGCCAGTAGTATAGGAGGGACACCTAATTACGAGCAGTACTTC
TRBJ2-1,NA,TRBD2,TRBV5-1,CASSLGLAGGYNEQFF,TGCGCCAGCAGCTTGGGACTAGCGGGGGGCTACAATGAGCAGTTCTTC
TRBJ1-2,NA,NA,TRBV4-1,CASSQGMRGRGGYTF,TGCGCCAGCAGCCAAGGTATGAGAGGTCGGGGTGGCTACACCTTC
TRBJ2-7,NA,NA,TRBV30,CAWSEMRVGEQYF,TGTGCCTGGAGTGAAATGAGGGTAGGGGAGCAGTACTTC
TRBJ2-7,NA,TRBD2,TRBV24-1,CATSDLRLAGGPGEQYF,TGTGCCACCAGTGATTTGCGGCTAGCGGGAGGGCCGGGGGAGCAGTACTTC
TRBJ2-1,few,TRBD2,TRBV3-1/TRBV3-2,CASRPKEAGMPSPRNEQFF,TGTGCCAGCAGGCCTAAGGAAGCGGGGATGCCCTCCCCTAGGAATGAGCAGTTCTTC
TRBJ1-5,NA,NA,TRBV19,CASSIMGNQNQPQHF,TGTGCCAGTAGTATAATGGGCAACCAGAATCAGCCCCAGCATTTT
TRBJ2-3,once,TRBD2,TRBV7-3,CASSLSAGVPDTQYF,TGTGCCAGCAGCTTATCAGCGGGAGTTCCAGATACGCAGTATTTT
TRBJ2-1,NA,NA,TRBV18,CASSLEGRGEQFF,TGTGCCAGCTCACTGGAGGGTAGGGGTGAGCAGTTCTTC
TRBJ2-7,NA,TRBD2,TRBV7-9,CASSPLAVPNYEQYF,TGTGCCAGCAGCCCACTAGCGGTACCAAACTACGAGCAGTACTTC
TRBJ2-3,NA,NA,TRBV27,CASSPVKGIRTDTQYF,TGTGCCAGCAGTCCGGTTAAGGGGATCCGAACAGATACGCAGTATTTT
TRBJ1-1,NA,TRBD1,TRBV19,CASSLRDRGKSFF,TGTGCCAGTAGTCTGCGGGACAGGGGGAAATCTTTCTTT
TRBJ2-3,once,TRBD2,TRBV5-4,CASSLVGLAGGPDTQYF,TGTGCCAGCAGCTTGGTGGGACTAGCGGGAGGTCCAGATACGCAGTATTTT
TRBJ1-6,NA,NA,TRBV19,CASSIDSSYNSPLHF,TGTGCCAGTAGTATCGACAGCTCCTATAATTCACCCCTCCACTTT
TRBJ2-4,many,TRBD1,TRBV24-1,CATSDSDRVQYF,TGTGCCACCAGTGACTCTGACAGGGTCCAGTACTTC
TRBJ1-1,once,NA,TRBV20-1,CSARDEAEAFF,TGCAGTGCTAGAGATGAGGCAGAAGCTTTCTTT
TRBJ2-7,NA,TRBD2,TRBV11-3,CASSQQHPGLGNEQYF,TGTGCCAGCAGCCAACAACATCCGGGACTAGGGAACGAGCAGTACTTC
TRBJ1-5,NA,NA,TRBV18,CASSPFGGVSDQPQHF,TGTGCCAGCTCACCGTTCGGAGGAGTTAGCGATCAGCCCCAGCATTTT
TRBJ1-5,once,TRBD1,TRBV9,CASSATGEDNQPQHF,TGTGCCAGCAGCGCCACAGGGGAGGACAATCAGCCCCAGCATTTT
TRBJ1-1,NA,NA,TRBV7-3,CASSLNPAENTEAFF,TGTGCCAGCAGCTTAAATCCCGCAGAGAACACTGAAGCTTTCTTT
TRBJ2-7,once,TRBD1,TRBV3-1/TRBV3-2,CASSQTTGGYEQYF,TGTGCCAGCAGCCAAACGACAGGGGGGTACGAGCAGTACTTC
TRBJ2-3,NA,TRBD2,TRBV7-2,CASSALGLADVTDTQYF,TGTGCCAGCAGCGCCCTTGGGCTAGCGGATGTCACAGATACGCAGTATTTT
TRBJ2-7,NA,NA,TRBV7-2,CASSLSRYEQYF,TGTGCCAGCAGCTTATCTCGCTACGAGCAGTACTTC
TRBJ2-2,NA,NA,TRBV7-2,CASSLGRTEGNTGELFF,TGTGCCAGCAGCTTAGGCCGGACAGAGGGGAACACCGGGGAGCTGTTTTTT
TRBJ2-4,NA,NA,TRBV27,CASSPTPRGTAKNIQYF,TGTGCCAGCAGTCCGACTCCGAGGGGGACAGCCAAAAACATTCAGTACTTC
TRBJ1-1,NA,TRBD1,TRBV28,CASSPIQGDTEAFF,TGTGCCAGCAGTCCGATCCAGGGGGACACTGAAGCTTTCTTT